These 2 T cell receptor beta chains were sequenced from one sample in a study of CD8+ T cells in alopecia areata. Investigators isolated RNA and reverse transcribed it into cDNA to act as the sequencing template. Clones were sequenced by immunoSEQ multiplex PCR, and TCRdb holds only the in-frame ones, with some missing. The sample yields about 180,000 clones, roughly 46% seen once. Treatment: oral pan-JAK inhibitor, 5-10 mg twice daily. This specimen consisted of CD8+ T cells sorted from blood, obtained between weeks 51 and 52, from a patient treated with tofacitinib. The source of these receptors is a human donor with alopecia areata.

J is TRBJ1-4 and V is TRBV4-1; D is perhaps TRBD1 (5 bases). The V and J ends lost 0 bases and 6 bases respectively, with 14 bases between them. The CDR3 totals 16 residues. CDR1 and CDR2 from the germline V gene are MGHRA and YSYEKL. CDR3 in amino acids: CASSQDYGTWDEKLFF. For the CDR3, the DNA is TGCGCCAGCAGCCAAGATTATGGGACGTGGGATGAAAAACTGTTTTTT.

V and J are TRBV9 and TRBJ2-1, with 7 bases lining up with TRBD2. With 4 bases clipped from V and 8 bases from J, the junction kept 15 bases outside the gene matches. Germline CDR1 SGDLS, CDR2 YYNGEE. This CDR3 is 16 amino acids long. In DNA form, the CDR3 reads TGTGCCAGCAGCCGCAGTGGCGGGGGTTCATCGGATGAGCAGTTCTTC. Protein product: CASSRSGGGSSDEQFF.